This TCR beta chain was documented in a study of cytomegalovirus exposure and HLA in healthy donors. Points from the study as a whole: Specificity for CMV antigens was confirmed in vitro for a few of the CMV-associated chains.

This PCR relied on a set of 60 Vbeta primers and 13 Jbeta primers. The assay was immunoSEQ multiplex PCR, and TCRdb's table has in-frame clones only and misses some. The sample includes 90,000 to 140,000 clones, approximately 79% seen only once; the top ten take 6.5% to 8.5%. Per germline, CDR1 SGHRS and CDR2 YFSETQ. The CDR3 has 14 residues. V shed 6 bases and J 7 bases; nucleotides not matched to a gene: 6. This clone was seen once. Its target is unknown. The sample consisted of PBMCs. The rearrangement joins TRBV5-1 to TRBJ1-6; 8 bases are a match to TRBD1. The receptor was derived from a man younger than 40 in good health and CMV-seropositive. DNA for the CDR3: TGCGCCAGCAATCCGGGACAGGCCAATTCACCCCTCCACTTT. Translation gives CASNPGQANSPLHF.